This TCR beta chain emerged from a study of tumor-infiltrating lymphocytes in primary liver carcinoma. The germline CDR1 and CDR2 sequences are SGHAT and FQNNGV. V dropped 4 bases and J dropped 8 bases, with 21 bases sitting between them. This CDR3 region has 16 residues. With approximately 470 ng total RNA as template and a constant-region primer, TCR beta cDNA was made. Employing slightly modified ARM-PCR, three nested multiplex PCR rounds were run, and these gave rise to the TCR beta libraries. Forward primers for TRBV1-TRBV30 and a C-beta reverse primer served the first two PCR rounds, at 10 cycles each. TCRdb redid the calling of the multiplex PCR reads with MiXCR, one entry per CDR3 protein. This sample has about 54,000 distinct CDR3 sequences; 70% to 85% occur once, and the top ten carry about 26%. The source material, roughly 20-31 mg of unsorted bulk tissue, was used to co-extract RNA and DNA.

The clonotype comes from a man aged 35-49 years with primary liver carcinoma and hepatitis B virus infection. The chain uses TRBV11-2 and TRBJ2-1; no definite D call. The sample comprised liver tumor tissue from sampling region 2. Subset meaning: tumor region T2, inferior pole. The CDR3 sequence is CASSSRPTARTYEQFF. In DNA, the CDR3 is TGTGCCAGCAGCTCGCGCCCCACCGCGAGGACCTATGAGCAGTTCTTC.